A single sample gave rise to the 3 T cell receptor beta chains below, sequenced in a study of early T cells in non-severe SARS-CoV-2 infection. TCRdb analysed the 5' RACE reads with MiXCR anew, one entry per CDR3 protein. This table holds roughly 64,000 distinct CDR3 sequences, over 10% found once. The specimen sequenced was whole blood. Receptors were obtained from an adult who was a healthcare worker with PCR-confirmed SARS-CoV-2 infection or an uninfected control (not recorded which).

The chain carries TRBV2 and TRBJ2-2; TRBD2 might be the D (5 bases). CDR3 length: 15 amino acids. The germline V gene has CDR1 SNHLY and CDR2 FYNNEI. V was trimmed by 7 bases and J by 0 bases, leaving 12 bases between them. The CDR3 nucleotides are TGTGCCAGCACGGGGTTCCAGCCGAACACCGGGGAGCTGTTTTTT. Its protein product is CASTGFQPNTGELFF. Using reference TRBV2 and TRBJ2-2 for the parts outside the CDR3, the full variable domain is EPEVTQTPSHQVTQMGQEVILRCVPISNHLYFYWYRQILGQKVEFLVSFYNNEISEKSEIFDDQFSVERPDGSNFTLKIRSTKLEDSAMYFCASTGFQPNTGELFFGEGSRLTVL.

This clonotype was counted many times. J is TRBJ1-1 and V is TRBV7-2, with a weak D call TRBD1 (5 bases). This CDR3 region has 13 residues. V was pared by 4 bases and J by 8 bases, with 14 bases between. From germline, CDR1 is SGHTA and CDR2 FQGNSA. The chain's CDR3 is CASSSTPGPEAFF. CDR3 DNA sequence: TGTGCCAGCAGCTCCACCCCAGGGCCCGAAGCTTTCTTT. Variable domain in full (rest from reference TRBV7-2 and TRBJ1-1): GAGVSQSPSNKVTEKGKDVELRCDPISGHTALYWYRQSLGQGLEFLIYFQGNSAPDKSGLPSDRFSAERTGGSVSTLTIQRTQQEDSAVYLCASSSTPGPEAFFGQGTRLTVV.

This clonotype was counted only a few times. The V gene is TRBV4-3, the J gene TRBJ2-7; D might be TRBD1 (6 bases). V gave up 0 bases and J gave up 2 bases, with 11 bases separating them. CDR1 is LGHNA and CDR2 is YSLEER in the germline V gene. The CDR3 spans 15 residues. The CDR3 is CASSQDRTEPYEQYF. CDR3 in DNA: TGCGCCAGCAGCCAAGATCGGACAGAACCCTACGAGCAGTACTTC.